A single sample gave rise to the 9 T cell receptor beta chains below, sequenced in a study of T-cell memory formation after mild COVID-19. Using its own MiXCR run on the 5' RACE reads, TCRdb lists one record per CDR3 protein. The sample includes 250,000 or so distinct CDR3 sequences, about a sixth of them seen just once. The sequenced material came from PBMCs or a T cell subset sorted from them (not recorded which). Source of these receptors: a man younger than 30 who had mild COVID-19 (a few samples of this study predate the infection). Cell type and time point are not known.

The V and J genes are TRBV19 and TRBJ1-1, with a possible D match to TRBD1 (6 bases). CDR1 and CDR2 (germline): LNHDA, SQIVND (reference sequence). CDR3 length: 15 residues. Trimming removed 3 bases from V and 2 bases from J, with 13 bases in between. The CDR3 here is CASSILGGLNTEAFF. The CDR3 DNA is TGTGCCAGTAGTATCCTCGGGGGGCTAAACACTGAAGCTTTCTTT.

This clonotype came up a few times. The chain carries TRBV4-1 and TRBJ2-3, with 8 bases matching TRBD2. V shed 3 bases and J 5 bases; nucleotides not matched to a gene: 10. This CDR3 comprises 16 residues. Germline V gene lookup returns CDR1 MGHRA and CDR2 YSYEKL. The CDR3 sequence: CASSQPGAGVEDTQYF. The CDR3 region has the DNA TGCGCCAGCAGCCAGCCGGGAGCGGGGGTGGAAGATACGCAGTATTTT.

V is TRBV21-1 and J is TRBJ1-2; TRBD1, the table's D call, was not compared with the DNA. TRBV21-1 is termed a pseudogene. This CDR3 has 17 amino acids. The CDR3 nucleotides read TGTGCCAGCAGCATGAAAGGACAGGGAACGAATTACTATGGCTACACCTTC. This sequence encodes CASSMKGQGTNYYGYTF.

This clonotype was recorded a few times. The chain uses TRBV7-9 and TRBJ1-1; unclear D gene. The CDR3 length is 11 residues. With 4 bases removed from V and 6 bases from J, the gap between germline ends came to 6 bases. Germline V gene lookup returns CDR1 SEHNR and CDR2 FQNEAQ (reference sequence). In DNA, the CDR3 is TGTGCCAGCAGCTATAACGCTGAAGCTTTCTTT. Translated: CASSYNAEAFF.

This clonotype appeared a few times. The rearrangement uses TRBV10-3 and TRBJ2-7; TRBD1 matches at 8 bases. This CDR3 is 17 amino acids long. Germline assignment: CDR1 ENHRY and CDR2 SYGVKD. Unmatched junction bases numbered 19, after V lost 10 bases and J lost 2 bases. As DNA, the CDR3 is TGTGCCACCCAAGGGGGGCCAGGGGGCGTTTTGCCCTACGAGCAGTACTTC. Amino acids: CATQGGPGGVLPYEQYF.

The chain carries TRBV3-1 and TRBJ1-1; weak D call: TRBD1 (6 bases). Per germline, CDR1 LGHDT and CDR2 YNNKEL (reference sequence). The CDR3 is made up of 15 amino acids. The V end lost 4 bases, the J end lost 1 base, and 13 bases lay between the germline ends. The CDR3 here is CASSPHGGRNTEAFF. Here the CDR3 DNA reads TGTGCCAGCAGCCCCCACGGGGGGCGGAACACTGAAGCTTTCTTT.

The rearrangement joins TRBV28 to TRBJ2-3; the match to TRBD2 covers 10 bases. Losses at the gene ends were 2 bases for V and 6 bases for J; bases not matched to a gene: 8. The CDR3 length is 16 residues. Germline values: CDR1 MDHEN, CDR2 SYDVKM. Here the CDR3 DNA reads TGTGCCAGCAGTTTACTAAGCGGGGGGGCCTTGGATACGCAGTATTTT. It codes for CASSLLSGGALDTQYF. The whole variable domain, filled in from reference TRBV28 and TRBJ2-3, reads DVKVTQSSRYLVKRTGEKVFLECVQDMDHENMFWYRQDPGLGLRLIYFSYDVKMKEKGDIPEGYSVSREKKERFSLILESASTNQTSMYLCASSLLSGGALDTQYFGPGTRLTVL.

V gene TRBV5-1 combines with J gene TRBJ1-1, with D maybe TRBD1 (6 bases). This CDR3 is 15 amino acids long. The germline gives CDR1 SGHRS, CDR2 YFSETQ. V was trimmed by 3 bases and J by 2 bases, leaving 14 bases between them. CDR3 loop: CASSSRGGSNTEAFF. As DNA, the CDR3 is TGCGCCAGCAGCTCCCGGGGGGGCTCAAACACTGAAGCTTTCTTT. Complete variable domain (other parts from reference TRBV5-1 and TRBJ1-1): KAGVTQTPRYLIKTRGQQVTLSCSPISGHRSVSWYQQTPGQGLQFLFEYFSETQRNKGNFPGRFSGRQFSNSRSEMNVSTLELGDSALYLCASSSRGGSNTEAFFGQGTRLTVV.

Only a few counts were recorded for this clonotype. This rearrangement joins TRBV7-3 to TRBJ2-3; 8 bases line up with TRBD1. The germline CDR1 and CDR2 sequences are SGHTA and FQGTGA. This CDR3 spans 15 amino acids. V shed 5 bases, J shed 4 bases, and the junction held 8 bases outside the gene matches. CDR3 nucleotides: TGTGCCAGCAGCCAAGACAGGGGTCGGGCAGATACGCAGTATTTT. Its protein is CASSQDRGRADTQYF.